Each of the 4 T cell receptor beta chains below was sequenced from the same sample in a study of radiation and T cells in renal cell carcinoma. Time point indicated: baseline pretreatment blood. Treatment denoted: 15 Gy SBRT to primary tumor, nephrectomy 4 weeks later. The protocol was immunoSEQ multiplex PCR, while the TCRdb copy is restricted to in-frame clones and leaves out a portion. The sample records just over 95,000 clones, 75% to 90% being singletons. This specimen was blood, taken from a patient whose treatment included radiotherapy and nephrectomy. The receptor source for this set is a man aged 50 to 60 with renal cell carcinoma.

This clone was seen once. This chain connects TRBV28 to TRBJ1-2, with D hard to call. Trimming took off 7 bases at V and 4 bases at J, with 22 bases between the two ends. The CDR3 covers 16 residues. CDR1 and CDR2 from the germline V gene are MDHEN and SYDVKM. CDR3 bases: TGTGCCAGCAATCCCGCCGGACGTTGGGCCGTCTATGGCTACACCTTC. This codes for CASNPAGRWAVYGYTF.

The CDR3 bases are TGTGCCAGCAGTCAGGGGGTAACAGAGACCCAGTACTTC. Its translation is CASSQGVTETQYF. This sequence joins TRBV2 and TRBJ2-5; 7 nucleotides align to TRBD1. J lost 4 bases, V lost 5 bases, and 4 bases had no gene match. The germline V gene encodes CDR1 SNHLY and CDR2 FYNNEI. This CDR3 is built from 13 residues.

The CDR3 nucleotides read TGTGCCAGCAGTTTTAGCGGGGGGAGGTACCAAGAGACCCAGTACTTC. Amino acids: CASSFSGGRYQETQYF. This sequence joins TRBV6-5 and TRBJ2-5, with 10 bases aligning to TRBD2. The V gene end was trimmed by 4 bases and the J gene end by 0 bases; junction bases not matched to a gene: 5. The CDR3 spans 16 residues. Germline assignment: CDR1 MNHEY and CDR2 SVGAGI.

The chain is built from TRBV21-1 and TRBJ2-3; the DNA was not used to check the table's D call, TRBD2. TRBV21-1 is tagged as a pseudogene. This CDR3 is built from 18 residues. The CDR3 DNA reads TGTGCCAGCCGTGAAGGAACTAGGAAGCGGGGGGAGGAAGATACGCAGTATTTT. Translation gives CASREGTRKRGEEDTQYF.